The entry that follows covers one TCR beta chain sequence. The antigen remains undetermined. The data derive from a study of radiotherapy plus CTLA-4 blockade in lung cancer. Here immunoSEQ multiplex PCR was the method, and the copy in TCRdb shows in-frame clones only, minus some. The sample shows more than 90,000 clones, almost 90% of them seen only once. General study results and limits: After radiotherapy and ipilimumab, tumor-derived clones expanded in peripheral blood.

Specimen: peripheral blood, collected from a patient treated with radiotherapy plus ipilimumab. The receptor was derived from a human donor with non-small cell lung cancer that progressed on radiotherapy plus ipilimumab.

CDR3 sequence reads: CASTLKAGGRETQYF. CDR3 nucleotide sequence: TGTGCCAGCACACTCAAAGCGGGAGGACGGGAGACCCAGTACTTC. V usage is TRBV6-5 and J usage is TRBJ2-5; 9 nucleotides agree with TRBD2. CDR1 MNHEY and CDR2 SVGAGI come from the germline V gene. This CDR3 contains 15 residues. V shed 7 bases, J shed 5 bases, and the junction held 11 bases outside the gene matches.